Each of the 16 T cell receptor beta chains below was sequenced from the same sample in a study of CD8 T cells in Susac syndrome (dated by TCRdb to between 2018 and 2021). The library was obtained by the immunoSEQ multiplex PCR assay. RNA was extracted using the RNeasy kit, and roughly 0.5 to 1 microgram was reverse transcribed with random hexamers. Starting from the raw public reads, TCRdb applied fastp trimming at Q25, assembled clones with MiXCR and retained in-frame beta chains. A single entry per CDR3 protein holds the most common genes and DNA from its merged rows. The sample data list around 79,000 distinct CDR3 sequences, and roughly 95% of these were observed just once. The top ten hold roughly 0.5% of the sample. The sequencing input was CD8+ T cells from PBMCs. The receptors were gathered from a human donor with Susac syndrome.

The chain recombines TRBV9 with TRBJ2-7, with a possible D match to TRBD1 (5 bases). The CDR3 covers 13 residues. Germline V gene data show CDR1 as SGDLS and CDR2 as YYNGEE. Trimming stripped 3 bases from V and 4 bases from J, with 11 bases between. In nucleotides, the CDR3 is TGTGCCAGCAGCGGCTCAGGGCGGTACGAGCAGTACTTC. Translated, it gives CASSGSGRYEQYF.

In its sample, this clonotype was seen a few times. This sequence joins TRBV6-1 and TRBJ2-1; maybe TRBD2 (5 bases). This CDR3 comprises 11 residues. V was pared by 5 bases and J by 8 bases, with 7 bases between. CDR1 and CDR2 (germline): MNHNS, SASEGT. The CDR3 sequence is CASSLDYEQFF. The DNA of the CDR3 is TGTGCCAGCAGTTTGGACTATGAGCAGTTCTTC.

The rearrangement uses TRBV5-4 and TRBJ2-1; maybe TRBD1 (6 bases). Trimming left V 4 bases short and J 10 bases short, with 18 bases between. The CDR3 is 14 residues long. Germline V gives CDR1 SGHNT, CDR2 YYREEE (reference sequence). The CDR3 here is CASSHPYREKEQFF. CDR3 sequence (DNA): TGTGCCAGCAGCCACCCTTACAGGGAAAAGGAGCAGTTCTTC.

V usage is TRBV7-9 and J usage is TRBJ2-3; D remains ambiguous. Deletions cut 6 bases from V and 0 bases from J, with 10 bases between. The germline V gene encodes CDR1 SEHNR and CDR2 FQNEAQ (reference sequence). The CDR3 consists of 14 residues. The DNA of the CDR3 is TGTGCCAGCAGGCTACCGGGTAGCACAGATACGCAGTATTTT. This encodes CASRLPGSTDTQYF.

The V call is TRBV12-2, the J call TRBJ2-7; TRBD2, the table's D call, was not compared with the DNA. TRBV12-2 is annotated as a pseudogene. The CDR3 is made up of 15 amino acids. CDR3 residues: CASRLALAGVNEQYF. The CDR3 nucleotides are TGTGCAAGTCGCTTAGCTTTAGCGGGGGTAAACGAGCAGTACTTC.

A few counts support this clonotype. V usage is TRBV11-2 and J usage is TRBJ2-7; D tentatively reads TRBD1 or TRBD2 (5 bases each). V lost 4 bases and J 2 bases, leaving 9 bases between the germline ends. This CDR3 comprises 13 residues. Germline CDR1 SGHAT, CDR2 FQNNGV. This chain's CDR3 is CASSSGTAYEQYF. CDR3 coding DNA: TGTGCCAGCAGCTCCGGGACCGCCTACGAGCAGTACTTC.

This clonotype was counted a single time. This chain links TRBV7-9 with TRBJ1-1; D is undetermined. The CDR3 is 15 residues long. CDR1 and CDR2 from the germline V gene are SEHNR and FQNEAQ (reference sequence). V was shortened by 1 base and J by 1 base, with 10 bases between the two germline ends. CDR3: CASSLVPIQNTEAFF. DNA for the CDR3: TGTGCCAGCAGCTTAGTTCCCATACAGAACACTGAAGCTTTCTTT.

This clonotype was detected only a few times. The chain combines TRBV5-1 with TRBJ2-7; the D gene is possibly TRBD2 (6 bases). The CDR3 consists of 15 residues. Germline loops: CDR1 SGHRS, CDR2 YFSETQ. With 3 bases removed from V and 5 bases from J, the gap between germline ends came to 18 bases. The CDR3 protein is CASSWTGSRRDEQYF. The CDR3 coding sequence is TGCGCCAGCAGCTGGACGGGCAGTCGGAGGGACGAGCAGTACTTC.

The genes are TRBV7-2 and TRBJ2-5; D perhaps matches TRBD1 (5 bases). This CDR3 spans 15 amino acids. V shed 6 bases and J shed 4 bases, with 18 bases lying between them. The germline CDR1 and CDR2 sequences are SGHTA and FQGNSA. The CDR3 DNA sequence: TGTGCCAGCAGACAAGGACACTTCGGCCGAGAGACCCAGTACTTC. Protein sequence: CASRQGHFGRETQYF.

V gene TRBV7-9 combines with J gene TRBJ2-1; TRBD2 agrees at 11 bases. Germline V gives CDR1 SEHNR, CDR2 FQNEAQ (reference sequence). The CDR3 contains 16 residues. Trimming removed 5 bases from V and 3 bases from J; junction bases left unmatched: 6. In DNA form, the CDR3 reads TGTGCCAGCAGCAGTAGCGGGGGGGCAAGCTACAATGAGCAGTTCTTC. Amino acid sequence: CASSSSGGASYNEQFF.

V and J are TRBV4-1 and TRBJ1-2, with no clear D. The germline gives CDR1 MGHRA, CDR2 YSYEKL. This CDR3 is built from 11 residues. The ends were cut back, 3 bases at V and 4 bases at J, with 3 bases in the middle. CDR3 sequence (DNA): TGCGCCAGCAGCCAGGGCTATGGCTACACCTTC. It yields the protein CASSQGYGYTF.

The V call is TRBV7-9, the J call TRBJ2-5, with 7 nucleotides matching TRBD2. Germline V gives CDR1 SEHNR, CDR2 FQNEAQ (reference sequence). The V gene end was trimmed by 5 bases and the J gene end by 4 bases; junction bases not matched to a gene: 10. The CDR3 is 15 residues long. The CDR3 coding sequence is TGTGCCAGCAGCCCGCCCGGGGAGGGTAGAGAGACCCAGTACTTC. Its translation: CASSPPGEGRETQYF. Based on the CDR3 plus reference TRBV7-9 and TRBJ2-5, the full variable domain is DTGVSQNPRHKITKRGQNVTFRCDPISEHNRLYWYRQTLGQGPEFLTYFQNEAQLEKSRLLSDRFSAERPKGSFSTLEIQRTEQGDSAMYLCASSPPGEGRETQYFGPGTRLLVL.

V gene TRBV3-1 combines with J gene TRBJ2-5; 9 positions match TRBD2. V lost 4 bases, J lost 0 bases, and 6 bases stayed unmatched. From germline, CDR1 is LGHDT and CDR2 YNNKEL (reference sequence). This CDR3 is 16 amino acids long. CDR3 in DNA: TGTGCCAGCAGCCGCCCGGGACTAGCAGACCAAGAGACCCAGTACTTC. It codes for CASSRPGLADQETQYF.

CDR3 in amino acids: CASSLPGGADNEQFF. CDR3 coding DNA: TGTGCCAGCAGTCTTCCGGGGGGGGCCGACAATGAGCAGTTCTTC. V gene TRBV27 combines with J gene TRBJ2-1; 8 bases match TRBD2. This CDR3 has 15 residues. V shed 5 bases, J shed 5 bases, and the junction held 8 bases outside the gene matches. Germline-derived CDR1 and CDR2 are MNHEY and SMNVEV (reference sequence).

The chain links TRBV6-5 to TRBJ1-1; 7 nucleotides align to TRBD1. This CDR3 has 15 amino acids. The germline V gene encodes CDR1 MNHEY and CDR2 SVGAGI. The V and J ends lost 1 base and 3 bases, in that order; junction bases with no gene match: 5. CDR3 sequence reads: CASSYYRDSDTEAFF. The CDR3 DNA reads TGTGCCAGCAGTTACTACCGGGACAGTGACACTGAAGCTTTCTTT.

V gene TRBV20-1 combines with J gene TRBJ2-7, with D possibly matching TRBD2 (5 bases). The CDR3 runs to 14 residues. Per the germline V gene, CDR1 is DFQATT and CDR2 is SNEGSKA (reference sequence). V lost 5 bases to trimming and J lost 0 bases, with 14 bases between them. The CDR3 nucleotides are TGCAGTGCTCTGGACTTCAACATCTCCTACGAGCAGTACTTC. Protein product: CSALDFNISYEQYF.